A single sample gave rise to the 6 T cell receptor beta chains below, sequenced in a study of blood T cell repertoires in COVID-19. Only in-frame clones appear in the TCRdb table, and some are missing; sequencing was by immunoSEQ multiplex PCR. This sample yields about 420,000 clones, of which about 90% are seen a single time; roughly 0.87% belongs to the top ten. Sequencing was carried out using peripheral blood. Receptors originate from a man between 18 and 29 years old with COVID-19, enrolled during active disease.

This rearrangement joins TRBV21-1 to TRBJ2-7; the D call of TRBD2 is as the table states it, not checked on the DNA. TRBV21-1 is annotated as a pseudogene. The CDR3 sequence is 14 residues long. DNA of the CDR3: TGTGCCAGCAGCAAAGTCCCACTAGCGGGCGAGCAGTACTTC. It specifies CASSKVPLAGEQYF.

The V and J genes are TRBV7-8 and TRBJ1-1, with D maybe TRBD1 (6 bases). CDR1 and CDR2 from the germline V gene are SGHVS and FQNEAQ. Trimming took 0 bases from V and 5 from J, leaving 16 bases between them. The CDR3 runs to 16 residues. CDR3 loop: CASSLATSGVGTEAFF. CDR3 DNA: TGTGCCAGCAGCTTAGCTACCTCAGGGGTAGGGACTGAAGCTTTCTTT.

The J gene is TRBJ2-3, the V gene TRBV6-5; TRBD2 is a possible D gene (5 bases). Germline CDR1 and CDR2: MNHEY and SVGAGI. V was clipped by 5 bases and J by 0 bases, with 9 bases between them. The CDR3 has 14 amino acids. The CDR3 is CASSRRTSTDTQYF. In nucleotides, the CDR3 is TGTGCCAGCAGTCGGAGGACTAGCACAGATACGCAGTATTTT.

The rearrangement links TRBV7-9 to TRBJ2-5, with TRBD1 matching over 9 bases. Germline V gene lookup returns CDR1 SEHNR and CDR2 FQNEAQ (reference sequence). The J segment lost 4 bases and the V segment lost 7 bases, leaving 7 bases of the junction unmatched. This CDR3 is 14 amino acids long. DNA of the CDR3: TGTGCCAGCACCCTTCCGGGACAGGGAGAGACCCAGTACTTC. Amino acid sequence: CASTLPGQGETQYF. The complete variable domain, with remaining parts taken from reference TRBV7-9 and TRBJ2-5, reads DTGVSQNPRHKITKRGQNVTFRCDPISEHNRLYWYRQTLGQGPEFLTYFQNEAQLEKSRLLSDRFSAERPKGSFSTLEIQRTEQGDSAMYLCASTLPGQGETQYFGPGTRLLVL.

The chain uses TRBV5-1 and TRBJ2-3, with 9 bases fitting TRBD2. Germline-derived CDR1 and CDR2 are SGHRS and YFSETQ. CDR3 size: 16 residues. Germline trimming cut 4 bases from V and 3 bases from J; bases unmatched to any gene: 9. CDR3 nucleotides: TGCGCCAGCAGCGTCGGGGTAGCGGGGGCAACAGATACGCAGTATTTT. It codes for CASSVGVAGATDTQYF.

The rearrangement joins TRBV5-1 to TRBJ2-1, with TRBD1 matching 7 bases. CDR1 SGHRS and CDR2 YFSETQ come from the germline V gene. The CDR3 is made up of 14 amino acids. The trim removed 8 bases at V and 6 bases at J, leaving 11 bases unmatched. The DNA of the CDR3 is TGCGCCAGTCAACGGGACAGTCAGTCCAATGAGCAGTTCTTC. Its protein is CASQRDSQSNEQFF.